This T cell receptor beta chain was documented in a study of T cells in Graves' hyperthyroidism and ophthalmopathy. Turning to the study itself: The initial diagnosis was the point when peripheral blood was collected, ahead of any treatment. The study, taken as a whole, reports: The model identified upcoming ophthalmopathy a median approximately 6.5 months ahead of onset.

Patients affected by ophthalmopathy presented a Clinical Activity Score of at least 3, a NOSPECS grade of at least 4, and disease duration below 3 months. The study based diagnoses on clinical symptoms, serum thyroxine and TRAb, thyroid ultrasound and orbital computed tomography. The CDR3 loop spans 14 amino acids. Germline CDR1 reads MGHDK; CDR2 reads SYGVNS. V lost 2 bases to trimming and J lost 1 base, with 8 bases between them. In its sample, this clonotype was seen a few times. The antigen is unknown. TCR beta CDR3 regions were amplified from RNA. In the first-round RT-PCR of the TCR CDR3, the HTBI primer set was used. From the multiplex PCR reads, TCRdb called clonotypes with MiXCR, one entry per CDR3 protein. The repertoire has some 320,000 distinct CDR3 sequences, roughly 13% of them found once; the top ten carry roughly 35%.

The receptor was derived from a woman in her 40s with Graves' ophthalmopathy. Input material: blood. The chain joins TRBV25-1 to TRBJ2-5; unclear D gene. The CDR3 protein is CASSEPLLQETQYF. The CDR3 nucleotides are TGTGCCAGCAGTGAACCCCTACTCCAAGAGACCCAGTACTTC.